This T cell receptor (beta chain) was observed in a study of blood T cells in healthy people across ages. Germline CDR1 is SGDLS and CDR2 is YYNGEE. Trimming left V 3 bases short and J 7 bases short, with 14 bases between. The CDR3 is 14 residues long. This clonotype was recorded many times. The use of a sample-barcoded 5' primer and a J-beta primer mix characterized a second PCR of about 7 to 12 cycles. TCRdb re-called the 5' RACE reads with MiXCR, one entry per CDR3 protein. The sample contains 1.5 million or so distinct CDR3 sequences, roughly 45% of which appear only once. The V call is TRBV9, the J call TRBJ2-1; either TRBD1 or TRBD2 may fit D (6 bases each). This sequence was found in a young woman in good health. Sequenced: blood. The CDR3 here is CASSAQGRGNEQFF. The CDR3 DNA is TGTGCCAGCAGCGCACAGGGTCGGGGGAATGAGCAGTTCTTC.